This T cell receptor beta chain was retrieved from a study of T cell repertoires in cytomegalovirus infection. As for the study in general: Recently identified HLA-C-restricted CMV epitopes were among the peptides used. CMV infection and matching HLA type were both indicated by public TCR beta signatures. General study results and limits: Clonotypes of TCR beta that were HLA-C-restricted and CMV-specific dominated the ex vivo response.

Germline trimming cut 5 bases from V and 10 bases from J; bases unmatched to any gene: 7. The CDR3 runs to 15 residues. The V gene's germline CDR1 is SGHVS and CDR2 FNYEAQ. TCRdb reprocessed the reads via MiXCR and lists one record per CDR3 protein. The sample lists fewer than 60,000 distinct CDR3 sequences, around 19% occurring once. This clonotype was picked up a small number of times. The antigen is not known. The sequence came from a human donor in good health (CMV status not recorded). Some clones in this sample may be carry-over from other donors' samples. The genes are TRBV7-6 and TRBJ2-1, with 14 bases lining up with TRBD2. Specimen: CD8+ T cells from cultured PBMCs, collected from culture after CMV antigen stimulation. The CDR3 nucleotides are TGTGCCAGCAGCCGACTAGCGGGGGGGCCAGGAGAGCAGTTCTTC. Translated: CASSRLAGGPGEQFF. Supplemented by reference TRBV7-6 and TRBJ2-1, the full variable domain reads GAGVSQSPRYKVTKRGQDVALRCDPISGHVSLYWYRQALGQGPEFLTYFNYEAQQDKSGLPNDRFSAERPEGSISTLTIQRTEQRDSAMYRCASSRLAGGPGEQFFGPGTRLTVL.